This entry concerns a single T cell receptor beta chain. This sample was included in a study of cytomegalovirus exposure and HLA in healthy donors. Overall study context: A later analysis reported the same platform for the 90 to 150 validation repertoires and the approximately 640 first-cohort repertoires.

Some clones are missing from TCRdb's copy, which holds only in-frame ones; the method was immunoSEQ multiplex PCR. The sample holds approximately 260,000 clones; more than 75% are singletons and the top ten take around 1.3%. Germline CDR1 is MDHEN and CDR2 is SYDVKM. This CDR3 has 14 amino acids. V was pared by 6 bases and J by 2 bases, with 4 bases of the junction left unmatched. The sequence was collected from a woman between 25 and 40 years old in good health and CMV-seropositive. The V and J genes are TRBV28 and TRBJ2-7; 10 bases are a match to TRBD2. The source material was PBMCs. The CDR3 reads CASSLLAGAYEQYF. The DNA for the CDR3 is TGTGCCAGCAGCCTGCTAGCGGGAGCCTACGAGCAGTACTTC.